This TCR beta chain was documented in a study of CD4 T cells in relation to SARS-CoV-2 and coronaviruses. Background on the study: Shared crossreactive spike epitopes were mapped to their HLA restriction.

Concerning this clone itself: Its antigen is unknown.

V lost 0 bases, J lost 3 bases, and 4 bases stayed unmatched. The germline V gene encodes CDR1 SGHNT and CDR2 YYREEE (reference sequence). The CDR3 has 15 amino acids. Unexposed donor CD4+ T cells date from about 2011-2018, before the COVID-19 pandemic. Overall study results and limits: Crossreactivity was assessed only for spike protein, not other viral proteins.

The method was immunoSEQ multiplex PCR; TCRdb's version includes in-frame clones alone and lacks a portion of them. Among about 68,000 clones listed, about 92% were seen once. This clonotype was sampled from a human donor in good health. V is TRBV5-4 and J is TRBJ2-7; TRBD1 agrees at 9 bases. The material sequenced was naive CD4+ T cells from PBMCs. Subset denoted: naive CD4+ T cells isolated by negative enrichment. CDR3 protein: CASSLAETGGYEQYF. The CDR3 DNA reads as TGTGCCAGCAGCTTGGCTGAGACAGGGGGCTACGAGCAGTACTTC. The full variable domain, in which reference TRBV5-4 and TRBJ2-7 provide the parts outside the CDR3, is ETGVTQSPTHLIKTRGQQVTLRCSSQSGHNTVSWYQQALGQGPQFIFQYYREEENGRGNFPPRFSGLQFPNYSSELNVNALELDDSALYLCASSLAETGGYEQYFGPGTRLTVT.